Detailed here is one T cell receptor (beta chain). Under the authors' procedure: Reference gene primers were amplified, and this amplification served to estimate nucleated cell counts. The assay was immunoSEQ multiplex PCR, and TCRdb's table has in-frame clones only and misses some. V and J calls and clone size are as listed in that table; D and trimming were resolved from the DNA. Here the sample spans some 220,000 clones, 80% to 90% being singletons. The source of the sample is a study of blood T cell repertoires in COVID-19. Study summary: The United States, Italy and Spain provided the acute and convalescent COVID-19 samples. From T cells, B-cell-depleted T cells, or PBMCs came the material, which was cDNA or gDNA.

The TCR originated in a middle-aged man with active or convalescent COVID-19. The sequenced sample was peripheral blood.

The CDR3 protein is CASSPTRTGGETQYF. The CDR3 DNA follows: TGTGCCAGCTCGCCAACTCGGACGGGCGGGGAGACCCAGTACTTC. V is TRBV18 and J is TRBJ2-5; TRBD2 is a possible D gene (5 bases). The germline V gene encodes CDR1 KGHSH and CDR2 LQKENI. Trimming shortened V by 6 bases and J by 5 bases, and 19 bases separated the two germline ends. The CDR3 contains 15 residues.